The rows below give T cell receptor beta chains drawn from one sample of a study of neurological immune-mediated disorders. Each CDR3 protein is one row after TCRdb ran MiXCR on the 5' RACE reads. Of about 62,000 distinct CDR3 sequences listed, around 3.8% are singletons. Source material: PBMCs. The receptors stem from a woman in her 50s with multiple sclerosis. Both conserved end residues are part of each CDR3. A D gene is named only where the DNA matches it firmly. The listing skips clone size in some rows; elsewhere it reads once, few, many or a size class.

clone size	V gene	J gene	D gene	CDR3 DNA	CDR3 protein
NA	TRBV12-3/TRBV12-4	TRBJ2-7	NA	TGTGCCAGCAGTTTCGACCGACAGGGAGGCTACGAGCAGTACTTC	CASSFDRQGGYEQYF
few	TRBV14	TRBJ2-7	TRBD1	TGTGCCAGCAGCCAAGAAATCGGACAGGCCTACGAGCAGTACTTC	CASSQEIGQAYEQYF
many	TRBV7-2	TRBJ2-5	NA	TGTGCCAGCAGCTTTGATCCGGGGGAGACCCAGTACTTC	CASSFDPGETQYF
many	TRBV9	TRBJ2-1	NA	TGTGCCAGCAGCTCGGGCCCCCTAGGAGATGAGCAGTTCTTC	CASSSGPLGDEQFF
NA	TRBV5-1	TRBJ1-2	TRBD1	TGCGCCAGCAGCTCAAATGGACAGGGGGGGAGTGGCTACACCTTC	CASSSNGQGGSGYTF
NA	TRBV11-3	TRBJ2-1	TRBD2	TGTGCCAGCACCTCCCTAGCGGGAGCCTACAATGAGCAGTTCTTC	CASTSLAGAYNEQFF
NA	TRBV29-1	TRBJ2-2	NA	TGCAGCGGCCGTGCCCCTGGAAAGAACACCGGGGAGCTGTTTTTT	CSGRAPGKNTGELFF
many	TRBV7-2	TRBJ2-2	NA	TGTGCCAGCAGGACAGGTAGACCAACCGGGGAGCTGTTTTTT	CASRTGRPTGELFF
many	TRBV12-3/TRBV12-4	TRBJ2-2	NA	TGTGCCAGCAGTTTTGGGGCCAGGGTAGCGAGCACCGGGGAGCTGTTTTTT	CASSFGARVASTGELFF
many	TRBV4-3	TRBJ2-2	TRBD2	TGCGCCAGCAGCCTGGGACTAGCGGGAGATAACACCGGGGAGCTGTTTTTT	CASSLGLAGDNTGELFF
few	TRBV2	TRBJ2-7	NA	TGTGCCAGCAGTGAAAATCCGGCAGTTCACGAGCAGTACTTC	CASSENPAVHEQYF
many	TRBV9	TRBJ2-3	NA	TGTGCCAGCAGCGTAGCTGAGGTCTACTTCACAGATACGCAGTATTTT	CASSVAEVYFTDTQYF
many	TRBV24-1	TRBJ2-3	TRBD2	TGTGCCACCAGGGGACTACCCGGGAAAGGCGGAGATACGCAGTATTTT	CATRGLPGKGGDTQYF
few	TRBV2	TRBJ1-4	TRBD1	TGTGCCAGCAGTAGGGACGACAGGGAAAATGAAAAACTGTTTTTT	CASSRDDRENEKLFF
many	TRBV5-1	TRBJ2-1	NA	TGCGCCAGCAGCGTAACCGGGACCATCGGTGAGCAGTTCTTC	CASSVTGTIGEQFF
many	TRBV3-1	TRBJ1-2	NA	TGTGCCAGCAGCCAACGACAGAACTATGGCTACACCTTC	CASSQRQNYGYTF
NA	TRBV11-2	TRBJ1-1	NA	TGTGCCAGCAGCTTAGATCTCCTGAACACTGAAGCTTTCTTT	CASSLDLLNTEAFF
few	TRBV11-2	TRBJ2-3	NA	TGTGCCAGCAGCTTGTTCTCAACGCAGTATTTT	CASSLFSTQYF
many	TRBV27	TRBJ1-2	NA	TGTGCCAGCGGTACCACCAACTATGGCTACACCTTC	CASGTTNYGYTF
many	TRBV12-3/TRBV12-4	TRBJ1-5	NA	TGTGCCAGCAGTTACAGTAGCAATCAGCCCCAGAATTTT	CASSYSSNQPQNF
many	TRBV5-1	TRBJ2-1	NA	TGCGCCAGCAGCTTGTCTACCTACAATGAGCAGTTCTTC	CASSLSTYNEQFF
few	TRBV7-2	TRBJ1-2	NA	TGTGCCAGCAGCTCCGACTCAAACTATGGCTACACCTTC	CASSSDSNYGYTF
many	TRBV14	TRBJ2-1	TRBD2	TGTGCCAGCAACCAACCCGGACTAGCGGGAGTTAATGAGCAGTTCTTC	CASNQPGLAGVNEQFF
few	TRBV7-7	TRBJ2-2	TRBD2	TGTGCTAGCAGCTTAGCGGGAGGCTGGGGAACCACCGGGGAGCTGTTTTTT	CASSLAGGWGTTGELFF